Listed below are T cell receptor beta chains from one sample, sequenced in a study of glioma-infiltrating T cells. TCRdb independently ran MiXCR on the multiplex PCR reads; one entry per CDR3 protein. The data contain 100,000 to 150,000 distinct CDR3 sequences, roughly 20% of them singletons. Sequenced material: glioma tissue, nonneoplastic brain tissue, or PBMCs (not recorded which). These receptors were obtained from a human donor with low-grade glioma or glioblastoma, undergoing nonglioma brain surgery, or in good health (not recorded which). The CDR3 runs from the conserved cysteine through the conserved F or W. The order of the fields is D gene, clone size, V gene, J gene, CDR3 protein, CDR3 DNA. A D gene is named only where the DNA matches it firmly. Rows may omit the clone size; those that give it use once, few, many or a size class.

TRBD1	many	TRBV27	TRBJ2-7	CASSSPGQSSYEQYF	TGTGCCAGCAGTTCGCCGGGACAGAGCTCCTACGAGCAGTACTTC
NA	many	TRBV4-1	TRBJ1-1	CASSIPQGNTEAFF	TGCGCCAGCAGCATTCCACAGGGGAACACTGAAGCTTTCTTT
NA	many	TRBV4-3	TRBJ2-7	CASSQARSYEQYF	TGCGCCAGCAGCCAAGCGCGATCCTACGAGCAGTACTTC
NA	NA	TRBV29-1	TRBJ2-3	CSVLDTSRGDTQYF	TGCAGCGTGTTGGACACTAGTAGGGGAGATACGCAGTATTTT
TRBD1	few	TRBV7-2	TRBJ2-7	CASSLSRTGGREQYF	TGTGCCAGCAGCTTAAGTAGGACAGGGGGTCGCGAGCAGTACTTC
NA	NA	TRBV7-2	TRBJ2-7	CARRFLLLSAQYF	TGTGCCCGCCGCTTCCTTCTTCTCTCCGCGCAGTACTTC
NA	NA	TRBV11-2	TRBJ2-7	CASSSLRSRGRHYEQYF	TGTGCCAGCAGCTCCTTACGATCTAGAGGGAGGCATTACGAGCAGTACTTC
TRBD1	NA	TRBV12-3/TRBV12-4	TRBJ1-2	CASFTGTGGDAGGYTF	TGTGCCAGCTTTACCGGGACAGGGGGAGACGCGGGCGGCTACACCTTC
TRBD2	many	TRBV6-2/TRBV6-3	TRBJ2-7	CASSYSSGSFSYEQYF	TGTGCCAGCAGTTATTCTAGCGGGAGCTTCTCCTACGAGCAGTACTTC
TRBD2	NA	TRBV3-1	TRBJ2-7	CASSLTSGSIYEQYF	TGTGCCAGCTCCCTGACTAGCGGGAGTATTTACGAGCAGTACTTC
NA	many	TRBV10-3	TRBJ2-5	CAISESAGRGFQETQYF	TGTGCCATCAGTGAGTCAGCGGGAAGGGGGTTCCAAGAGACCCAGTACTTC
NA	many	TRBV6-2/TRBV6-3	TRBJ2-7	CASSYFEDEQYF	TGTGCCAGCAGTTACTTTGAGGACGAGCAGTACTTC
TRBD1	many	TRBV20-1	TRBJ1-2	CSARVLGQGYGYTF	TGCAGTGCTAGGGTGCTAGGACAGGGGTATGGCTACACCTTC
NA	NA	TRBV6-2/TRBV6-3	TRBJ2-3	CASTKVGGGTYTQYF	TGTGCCAGCACTAAGGTGGGGGGAGGCACATATACGCAGTATTTT
NA	many	TRBV7-9	TRBJ2-7	CASSLLPNPHEQYF	TGTGCCAGCAGCTTATTACCAAATCCCCACGAGCAGTACTTC
TRBD2	many	TRBV4-1	TRBJ2-7	CASSQGLAGDYEQYF	TGCGCCAGCAGCCAGGGACTAGCGGGAGACTACGAGCAGTACTTC
TRBD1	many	TRBV7-2	TRBJ2-1	CASSLWDRPQDEQFF	TGTGCCAGCAGCTTATGGGACAGGCCGCAGGATGAGCAGTTCTTC
NA	many	TRBV14	TRBJ1-3	CASSQLGVARNTIYF	TGTGCCAGCAGCCAGTTGGGTGTAGCTCGCAACACCATATATTTT
NA	NA	TRBV4-3	TRBJ1-1	CASSHNSQGTEAFF	TGCGCCAGCAGCCATAATTCCCAGGGGACTGAAGCTTTCTTT
TRBD1	many	TRBV6-1	TRBJ2-5	CASRTGGQETQYF	TGTGCCAGCAGGACAGGGGGCCAAGAGACCCAGTACTTC
NA	NA	TRBV3-1	TRBJ2-2	CASSQGAGELFF	TGTGCCAGCAGCCAAGGCGCCGGGGAGCTGTTTTTT
NA	many	TRBV6-1	TRBJ2-7	CASSSLKYEQYF	TGTGCCAGCAGTTCGTTAAAGTACGAGCAGTACTTC
NA	many	TRBV6-1	TRBJ2-7	CASRGGTPERHEQYF	TGTGCCTCTAGGGGGGGGACACCCGAACGGCACGAGCAGTACTTC
NA	NA	TRBV12-3/TRBV12-4	TRBJ1-5	CASSKLQGDQPQHF	TGTGCCAGCAGTAAGCTTCAGGGAGATCAGCCCCAGCATTTT
TRBD1	few	TRBV3-1	TRBJ2-7	CASSQTAMLDRAYEQYF	TGTGCCAGCAGCCAAACGGCCATGCTCGACAGGGCCTACGAGCAGTACTTC
TRBD1	many	TRBV5-1	TRBJ1-1	CASSRSGQGTEAFF	TGCGCCAGCAGCCGGTCGGGACAGGGAACTGAAGCTTTCTTT
NA	many	TRBV29-1	TRBJ2-3	CSVGPPTAPDTQYF	TGCAGCGTTGGGCCCCCAACGGCCCCAGATACGCAGTATTTT
TRBD1	few	TRBV4-1	TRBJ2-5	CAGSEGQGQETQYF	TGCGCCGGCAGCGAAGGACAGGGCCAAGAGACCCAGTACTTC
NA	many	TRBV12-3/TRBV12-4	TRBJ1-5	CASTKTVSNQPQHF	TGTGCCAGCACTAAGACCGTAAGCAATCAGCCCCAGCATTTT
NA	few	TRBV7-7	TRBJ2-7	CASRLAAQSEQYF	TGTGCTAGCCGCTTAGCGGCACAGAGCGAGCAGTACTTC
NA	NA	TRBV29-1	TRBJ1-1	CSVEGQENTEAFF	TGCAGCGTTGAAGGGCAGGAGAACACTGAAGCTTTCTTT
NA	many	TRBV27	TRBJ2-3	CASTLEGAVGTDTQYF	TGTGCCAGCACTCTAGAGGGAGCGGTGGGAACAGATACGCAGTATTTT
NA	many	TRBV27	TRBJ2-7	CASSYLTGASYEQYF	TGTGCCAGCAGTTATCTAACAGGAGCCTCCTACGAGCAGTACTTC
TRBD2	many	TRBV20-1	TRBJ2-7	CSARDLLAVSYEQYF	TGCAGTGCTAGAGATCTGCTAGCGGTTTCCTACGAGCAGTACTTC
TRBD1	many	TRBV20-1	TRBJ1-5	CSAPGQGRGQPQHF	TGCAGTGCTCCCGGACAGGGGAGAGGCCAGCCCCAGCATTTT
TRBD1	many	TRBV7-9	TRBJ1-1	CASSASRGQRLGNTEAFF	TGTGCCAGCAGCGCCTCCAGGGGGCAGCGGTTGGGGAACACTGAAGCTTTCTTT
TRBD2	many	TRBV28	TRBJ2-1	CASSLSSSGSNEQFF	TGTGCCAGCAGTTTATCGTCTAGCGGGAGCAATGAGCAGTTCTTC
NA	many	TRBV7-9	TRBJ2-7	CASSLLPDSGEQYF	TGTGCCAGCAGCTTACTCCCGGACAGCGGCGAGCAGTACTTC
NA	many	TRBV19	TRBJ2-1	CASSVGGKGYNEQFF	TGTGCCAGCTCGGTCGGGGGAAAAGGATACAATGAGCAGTTCTTC
TRBD1	many	TRBV24-1	TRBJ1-2	CATSDPGRGHGYTF	TGTGCCACCAGTGACCCCGGCAGGGGGCACGGCTACACCTTC
NA	few	TRBV7-2	TRBJ2-5	CASSFGPGVPETQYF	TGTGCCAGCAGCTTCGGTCCGGGAGTCCCAGAGACCCAGTACTTC
TRBD2	NA	TRBV19	TRBJ2-3	CATEPGTSGRSDTQYF	TGTGCCACCGAACCCGGGACTAGCGGGAGGTCAGATACGCAGTATTTT
NA	NA	TRBV7-9	TRBJ1-2	CASSLGQLNYGYTF	TGTGCCAGCAGCTTAGGACAGCTTAACTATGGCTACACCTTC
TRBD2	many	TRBV6-1	TRBJ2-7	CASSESIAGAYEQYF	TGTGCCAGCAGTGAAAGTATAGCGGGGGCCTACGAGCAGTACTTC
NA	few	TRBV5-4	TRBJ2-1	CASSLPGESYNEQFF	TGTGCCAGCAGCCTCCCAGGGGAGTCCTACAATGAGCAGTTCTTC
NA	NA	TRBV5-1	TRBJ1-3	CASRPQQGIGGNTIYF	TGCGCCAGCAGACCCCAGCAGGGTATCGGTGGAAACACCATATATTTT
NA	NA	TRBV20-1	TRBJ2-7	CSAGVTSTPSYEQYF	TGCAGTGCTGGAGTGACCTCTACCCCTTCCTACGAGCAGTACTTC
NA	many	TRBV10-2	TRBJ1-6	CASSPGNSPLHF	TGCGCCAGCAGTCCAGGAAATTCACCCCTCCACTTT
NA	many	TRBV7-6	TRBJ1-4	CASSLAQRGELFF	TGTGCCAGCAGCTTAGCTCAGAGGGGGGAACTGTTTTTT
TRBD2	many	TRBV4-1	TRBJ2-1	CASSPGTSVNEQFF	TGCGCCAGCAGTCCCGGGACTAGCGTCAATGAGCAGTTCTTC
TRBD1	NA	TRBV5-1	TRBJ1-2	CASSLTGIDYGYTF	TGCGCCAGCAGCCTGACAGGGATAGACTATGGCTACACCTTC
NA	many	TRBV28	TRBJ2-5	CASSLLGTAQETQYF	TGTGCCAGCAGTCTCCTGGGGACTGCCCAAGAGACCCAGTACTTC
TRBD1	many	TRBV7-8	TRBJ2-7	CASSLPGGRAPEQYF	TGTGCCAGCAGCTTACCAGGGGGCAGGGCTCCCGAGCAGTACTTC
NA	many	TRBV7-8	TRBJ2-4	CASSLAGGDEYF	TGTGCCAGCAGCTTAGCAGGGGGGGACGAATACTTC
NA	many	TRBV6-2/TRBV6-3	TRBJ2-7	CASKPRRAIYEQYF	TGTGCCAGCAAGCCTCGGAGGGCGATCTACGAGCAGTACTTC
NA	many	TRBV27	TRBJ2-7	CASSFNLAGSYEQYF	TGTGCCAGCAGTTTCAACTTGGCGGGATCCTACGAGCAGTACTTC
NA	many	TRBV15	TRBJ2-5	CATSRVWETQYF	TGTGCCACCAGCAGAGTATGGGAGACCCAGTACTTC
TRBD1	many	TRBV7-2	TRBJ1-5	CASSLTGVGDQPQHF	TGTGCCAGCAGCTTGACAGGGGTGGGTGATCAGCCCCAGCATTTT
NA	many	TRBV20-1	TRBJ2-1	CSERAGGNEQFF	TGCAGTGAGCGGGCAGGGGGGAATGAGCAGTTCTTC